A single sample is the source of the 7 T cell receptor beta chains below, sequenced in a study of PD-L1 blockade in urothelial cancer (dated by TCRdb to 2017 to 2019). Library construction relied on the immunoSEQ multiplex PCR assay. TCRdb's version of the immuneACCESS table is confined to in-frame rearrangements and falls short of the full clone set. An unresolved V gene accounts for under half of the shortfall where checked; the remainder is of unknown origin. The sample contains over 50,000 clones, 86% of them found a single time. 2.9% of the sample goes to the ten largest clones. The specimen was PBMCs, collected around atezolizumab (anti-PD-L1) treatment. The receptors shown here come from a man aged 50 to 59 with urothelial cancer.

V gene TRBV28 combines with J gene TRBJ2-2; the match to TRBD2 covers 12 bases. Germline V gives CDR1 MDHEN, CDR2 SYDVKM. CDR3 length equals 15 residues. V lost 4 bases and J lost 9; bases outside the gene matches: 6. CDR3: CASSSRTSGKRELFF. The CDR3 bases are TGTGCCAGCAGTTCCAGGACTAGCGGGAAGAGGGAGCTGTTTTTT.

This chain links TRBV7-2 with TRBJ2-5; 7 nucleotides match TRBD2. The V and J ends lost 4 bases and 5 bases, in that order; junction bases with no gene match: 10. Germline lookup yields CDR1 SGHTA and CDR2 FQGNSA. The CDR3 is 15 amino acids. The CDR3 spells CASSSGRVWKETQYF. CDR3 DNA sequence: TGTGCCAGCAGCTCGGGGAGGGTGTGGAAGGAGACCCAGTACTTC. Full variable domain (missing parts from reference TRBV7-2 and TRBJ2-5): GAGVSQSPSNKVTEKGKDVELRCDPISGHTALYWYRQSLGQGLEFLIYFQGNSAPDKSGLPSDRFSAERTGGSVSTLTIQRTQQEDSAVYLCASSSGRVWKETQYFGPGTRLLVL.

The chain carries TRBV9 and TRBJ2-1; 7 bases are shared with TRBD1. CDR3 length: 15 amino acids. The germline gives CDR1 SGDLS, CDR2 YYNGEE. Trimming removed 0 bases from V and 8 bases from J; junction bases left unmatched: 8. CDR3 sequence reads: CASSVGAGGKDEQFF. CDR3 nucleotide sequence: TGTGCCAGCAGCGTAGGGGCAGGGGGTAAGGATGAGCAGTTCTTC.

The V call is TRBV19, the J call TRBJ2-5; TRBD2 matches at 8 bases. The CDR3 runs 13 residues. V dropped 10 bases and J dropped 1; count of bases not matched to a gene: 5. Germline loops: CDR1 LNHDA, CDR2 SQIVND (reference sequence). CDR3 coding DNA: TGTGCCACCAAAGGGACTAGCCAAGAGACCCAGTACTTC. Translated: CATKGTSQETQYF.

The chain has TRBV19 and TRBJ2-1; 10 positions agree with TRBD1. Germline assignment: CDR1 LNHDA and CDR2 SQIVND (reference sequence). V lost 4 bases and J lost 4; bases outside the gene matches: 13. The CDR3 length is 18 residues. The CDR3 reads CASSKRGTGTGAYNEQFF. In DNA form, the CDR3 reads TGTGCCAGTAGTAAGAGGGGAACCGGGACAGGGGCATACAATGAGCAGTTCTTC.

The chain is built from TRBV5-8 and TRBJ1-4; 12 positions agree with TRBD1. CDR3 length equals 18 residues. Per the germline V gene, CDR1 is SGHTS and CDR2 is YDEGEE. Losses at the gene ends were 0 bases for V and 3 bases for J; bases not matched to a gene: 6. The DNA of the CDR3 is TGTGCCAGCAGCTTGGAGGGACAGGGGGCGCGTTCTAATGAAAAACTGTTTTTT. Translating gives CASSLEGQGARSNEKLFF.

CDR3 residues: CASSLLQGASGELFF. CDR3 sequence (DNA): TGTGCCAGCAGCTTGCTACAAGGGGCCTCCGGGGAGCTGTTTTTT. The rearrangement joins TRBV5-5 to TRBJ2-2, with D possibly being TRBD1 (5 bases). The CDR3 has 15 amino acids. Germline lookup yields CDR1 SGHKS and CDR2 YYEKEE (reference sequence). Trimming left V 1 base short and J 6 bases short, with 13 bases between.